This T cell receptor beta chain was documented in a study of shared clonotypes between healthy human individuals. Method: immunoSEQ multiplex PCR; TCRdb's copy keeps in-frame clones and lacks some. The sample shows roughly 2.4 million clones, 90% to 96% of them seen only once. Notes on this clone: Its antigen is not known.

Study-level points and caveats: Relative to memory subsets, naive subsets generally showed larger estimated richness.

Trimming removed 5 bases from V and 8 bases from J, with 18 bases in between. The V gene's germline CDR1 is SQVTM and CDR2 ANQGSEA. The CDR3 sequence is 13 residues long. CD4+ cells underwent separation, giving CD45RA+ naive and CD45RA-negative memory subsets. This clonotype originated in a man aged 18 to 29 in good health. The chain combines TRBV29-1 with TRBJ1-2; a possible D gene is TRBD1 (5 bases). The specimen sequenced was naive CD4+ T cells sorted from blood. Subset reported: CD45RA+ positively selected. The CDR3 nucleotides are TGCAGCGTTCCCGAAGGGACGAAAAGAGGCTACACCTTC. Translation gives CSVPEGTKRGYTF.